This record looks at one T cell receptor beta chain sequence and its context. Germline-derived CDR1 and CDR2 are LGHNA and YNFKEQ. V lost 4 bases and J lost 7, with 11 bases in between. CDR3 length: 13 amino acids. The sequencing template was cDNA reverse transcribed from extracted RNA. Measured with immunoSEQ multiplex PCR; TCRdb has only the in-frame clones, and not every one. The profile covers 150,000 or so clones, with about nine tenths appearing a single time and around 15% taken by the ten largest. This entry is derived from a study of CD8+ T cells in alopecia areata. The gene calls are TRBV4-2 and TRBJ2-1; D is unresolved. This sequence was found in a human donor with alopecia areata. Sequencing used CD8+ T cells sorted from blood, obtained at week 0. CDR3 DNA: TGTGCCAGCAGCCCACCTATAGGGAATGAGCAGTTCTTC. Amino acid sequence: CASSPPIGNEQFF.